This TCR beta chain was retrieved from a study of cytomegalovirus exposure and HLA in healthy donors. Study at large: Within an early data release were 65 million to 90 million unique TCRs drawn from HLA-typed donors. Whole-study findings and limits: What TCR beta sequences reportedly achieved was accurate prediction of HLA-A and HLA-B alleles in most subjects. Through in vitro validation, a few CMV-associated chains were shown to be specific for CMV antigens.

Vbeta (60) and Jbeta (13) primers were used in the PCR. Assay: immunoSEQ multiplex PCR; the TCRdb copy retains only in-frame clones and omits some. The table lists some 130,000 clones, approximately 80% of them singletons. This CDR3 has 14 residues. From germline, CDR1 is MNHNS and CDR2 SASEGT. Deletions cut 5 bases from V and 0 bases from J, with 10 bases between. Turning to this clone: Its matching antigen is unknown.

Sequences were obtained from PBMCs. This TCR derives from a man younger than 30 in good health and CMV-seronegative. This chain joins TRBV6-1 and TRBJ2-5, with a tentative D call TRBD2 (6 bases). The CDR3, as DNA: TGTGCCAGCAGTTCGGGAGCGTACCAAGAGACCCAGTACTTC. It is translated as CASSSGAYQETQYF.